These 31 T cell receptor beta chains originate from one sample sequenced in a study of T cells in Graves' hyperthyroidism and ophthalmopathy. TCR beta CDR3 regions were amplified from RNA. An initial round of RT-PCR targeting the TCR CDR3 relied on the HTBI primer set. TCRdb re-called the multiplex PCR reads through MiXCR, storing one row per CDR3 protein. This table holds some 650,000 distinct CDR3 sequences, 16% found once. Sequencing input: blood. The receptors derive from a woman in her thirties or forties with Graves' ophthalmopathy.

This clonotype has at least ten counts. The chain combines TRBV29-1 with TRBJ2-1; possibly TRBD1 for D (5 bases). Germline V gives CDR1 SQVTM, CDR2 ANQGSEA. This CDR3 spans 15 amino acids. The ends were cut back, 3 bases at V and 0 bases at J, with 12 bases in the middle. This CDR3 reads CSVDSRASSYNEQFF. CDR3 sequence (DNA): TGCAGCGTTGATTCCAGGGCTAGCTCCTACAATGAGCAGTTCTTC.

About this clonotype itself: Germline and junction disagree at one end, which may indicate a read error. The CDR3, as DNA: TGTGCTAGCAGCACCGGGACAGGGGAGGGAAAACTGTTTTTT. Its protein is CASSTGTGEGKLFF. The chain employs TRBV7-7 and TRBJ1-4; the match to TRBD1 covers 10 bases. There are 14 residues in the CDR3. Germline CDR1 reads SSHAT; CDR2 reads FNYEAQ (reference sequence).

V usage is TRBV11-2 and J usage is TRBJ2-5; 9 bases are a match to TRBD1. The junction had 5 bases not matched to a gene; V was cut back by 2 bases and J by 4 bases. The germline V gene encodes CDR1 SGHAT and CDR2 FQNNGV. The CDR3 spans 15 residues. Here the CDR3 reads CASSLRQGVRETQYF. The CDR3 nucleotides read TGTGCCAGCAGCTTAAGACAGGGGGTACGAGAGACCCAGTACTTC.

In its sample, this clonotype was seen a few times. The V gene is TRBV11-2, the J gene TRBJ2-2; D not certain. This CDR3 is 14 amino acids long. Germline lookup yields CDR1 SGHAT and CDR2 FQNNGV. Trimming stripped 1 base from V and 6 bases from J, with 9 bases between. The CDR3 protein is CASSLAPAAGELFF. For the CDR3, the DNA is TGTGCCAGCAGCTTAGCCCCCGCAGCCGGGGAGCTGTTTTTT.

This clonotype was counted at least ten times. V usage is TRBV28 and J usage is TRBJ1-5; D uncertain. V shed 1 base and J shed 2 bases, with 9 bases lying between them. Looked up from germline, CDR1 is MDHEN and CDR2 is SYDVKM. The CDR3 covers 15 residues. The CDR3 protein is CASSLYSEGNQPQHF. The CDR3 DNA sequence: TGTGCCAGCAGTTTATACAGTGAAGGCAATCAGCCCCAGCATTTT.

The chain combines TRBV6-2 or TRBV6-3 with TRBJ2-5; TRBD1 matches 8 bases. The J segment lost 5 bases and the V segment lost 7 bases, leaving 9 bases of the junction unmatched. Looked up from germline, CDR1 is MNHEY and CDR2 is SVGEGT. The CDR3 spans 14 residues. Here the CDR3 reads CASTASGGQETQYF. The CDR3, as DNA: TGTGCCAGCACCGCCTCAGGGGGCCAGGAGACCCAGTACTTC.

Turning to this clonotype: This sequence may be a read error, since a much larger clone differs from it by one base. The chain links TRBV6-1 to TRBJ1-5; the D is unclear. Germline CDR1 is MNHNS and CDR2 is SASEGT. V was clipped by 0 bases and J by 0 bases, with 12 bases between them. The CDR3 loop spans 17 amino acids. The CDR3 loop reads CASSEAMTLHSNQPQHF. CDR3 DNA: TGTGCCAGCAGTGAAGCGATGACACTTCATAGCAATCAGCCCCAGCATTTT.

This clonotype has just a few counts. The chain links TRBV5-1 to TRBJ1-4; D call uncertain. Germline V CDR1 and CDR2: SGHRS, YFSETQ. V lost 4 bases and J 0 bases, leaving 10 bases between the germline ends. This CDR3 spans 15 amino acids. The CDR3 DNA reads TGCGCCAGCAGCGCAAGAGATGCAACTAATGAAAAACTGTTTTTT. Its protein is CASSARDATNEKLFF.

This clonotype has a count of ten or more. The J gene is TRBJ2-1, the V gene TRBV30; 9 bases fit TRBD1. CDR3 size: 13 residues. CDR1 is GTSNPN and CDR2 is SVGIG in the germline V gene (reference sequence). V shed 3 bases and J 8 bases; nucleotides not matched to a gene: 5. The CDR3 DNA sequence: TGTGCCTGGAGCTCGGACAGGGGAGATGAGCAGTTCTTC. Encoded protein: CAWSSDRGDEQFF.

The V call is TRBV15, the J call TRBJ1-6; D unclear. Between the trimmed V and J ends, which lost 3 bases and 9 bases, there was a span of 9 bases. CDR1 LNHNV and CDR2 YYDKDF come from the germline V gene (reference sequence). The CDR3 totals 13 residues. In nucleotides, the CDR3 is TGTGCCACCAGCAGTGGACCTGGTTCACCCCTCCACTTT. This gives the protein CATSSGPGSPLHF. The variable domain in full, completed from reference TRBV15 and TRBJ1-6, reads DAMVIQNPRYQVTQFGKPVTLSCSQTLNHNVMYWYQQKSSQAPKLLFHYYDKDFNNEADTPDNFQSRRPNTSFCFLDIRSPGLGDTAMYLCATSSGPGSPLHFGNGTRLTVT.

This clonotype was recorded a few times. The chain joins TRBV9 to TRBJ1-1, with a possible D match to TRBD1 (5 bases). Trimming removed 2 bases from V and 4 bases from J, with 9 bases in between. The germline V gene encodes CDR1 SGDLS and CDR2 YYNGEE. This CDR3 comprises 13 residues. This CDR3 reads CASSVGGATEAFF. The CDR3 DNA sequence: TGTGCCAGCAGCGTTGGGGGAGCCACTGAAGCTTTCTTT.

The CDR3 loop is CASSVNQGTDTQYF. CDR3 DNA: TGTGCCAGCAGCGTAAACCAGGGTACAGATACGCAGTATTTT. This chain joins TRBV7-9 and TRBJ2-3, with a tentative D call TRBD1 (5 bases). V lost 5 bases, J lost 3 bases, and 12 bases lay in between. Looked up from germline, CDR1 is SEHNR and CDR2 is FQNEAQ (reference sequence). This CDR3 is built from 14 residues.

The chain couples TRBV20-1 to TRBJ2-5, with TRBD2 as a possible D gene (5 bases). V was pared by 1 base and J by 5 bases, with 20 bases between. Germline CDR1 reads DFQATT; CDR2 reads SNEGSKA (reference sequence). This CDR3 has 16 residues. The CDR3 loop reads CSARVEDRAGGETQYF. The CDR3 DNA is TGCAGTGCTAGAGTTGAAGATAGGGCCGGCGGGGAGACCCAGTACTTC.

Only a few counts were recorded for this clonotype. The V and J genes are TRBV11-1 and TRBJ2-7, with D perhaps matching TRBD2 (5 bases). Germline CDR1 reads SGHAT; CDR2 reads FQDESV (reference sequence). The CDR3 is 15 residues long. V lost 2 bases and J 0 bases, leaving 11 bases between the germline ends. For the CDR3, the DNA is TGTGCCAGCAGCTTATTGAGCGGCCGCTCCTACGAGCAGTACTTC. This sequence encodes CASSLLSGRSYEQYF.

This clonotype was seen only a few times. The chain carries TRBV5-1 and TRBJ1-2, with 7 bases that match TRBD1. Germline V lookup: CDR1 SGHRS, CDR2 YFSETQ. With V trimmed by 4 bases and J by 4 bases, 13 bases remained unmatched. CDR3 length: 16 amino acids. CDR3 in amino acids: CASSPGPSTGTYGYTF. The CDR3 DNA reads TGCGCCAGCAGCCCCGGGCCCTCGACAGGGACCTATGGCTACACCTTC.

This chain connects TRBV19 to TRBJ2-3; 12 nucleotides match TRBD2. The ends lost 5 bases at V and 3 bases at J; junction bases unmatched: 12. CDR1 is LNHDA and CDR2 is SQIVND in the germline V gene (reference sequence). The CDR3 length is 18 residues. In nucleotides, the CDR3 is TGTGCCAGTAGTTCCAGTAACCTAGCGGGAGGGTCGACAGATACGCAGTATTTT. Translation gives CASSSSNLAGGSTDTQYF.

This clonotype has at least ten counts. This rearrangement joins TRBV4-2 to TRBJ2-7, with 11 nucleotides matching TRBD2. The germline V gene encodes CDR1 LGHNA and CDR2 YNFKEQ. This CDR3 has 15 residues. V lost 0 bases to trimming and J lost 3 bases; unmatched junction nucleotides: 1. The CDR3 DNA reads as TGTGCCAGCAGCCAAGATACTAGCGGGGGCTACGAGCAGTACTTC. Translated, it gives CASSQDTSGGYEQYF.

Written as DNA, the CDR3 is TGTGCCACCAGTGATTCTAGCGGGAGGGCCTTCTACAATGAGCAGTTCTTC. This translates into CATSDSSGRAFYNEQFF. V gene TRBV24-1 combines with J gene TRBJ2-1, with 12 bases fitting TRBD2. The V gene end was trimmed by 2 bases and the J gene end by 3 bases; junction bases not matched to a gene: 4. Germline V gives CDR1 KGHDR, CDR2 SFDVKD. This CDR3 is built from 17 residues.

The sample holds many counts of this clonotype. The chain uses TRBV5-5 and TRBJ1-4; tentative D call: TRBD1 (5 bases). V lost 4 bases and J lost 10, with 14 bases in between. The CDR3 runs 13 residues. CDR1 is SGHKS and CDR2 is YYEKEE in the germline V gene (reference sequence). CDR3 in DNA: TGTGCCAGCAGCCTGAACTCGGGGGGAAAACTGTTTTTT. Translated, it gives CASSLNSGGKLFF.

The J gene is TRBJ1-1, the V gene TRBV6-1; D gene ambiguous. Trimming pared 7 bases from V and 3 bases from J, leaving 15 bases between. Germline V gene data show CDR1 as MNHNS and CDR2 as SASEGT. The CDR3 is made up of 14 amino acids. This CDR3 reads CASTRRAADTEAFF. The DNA of the CDR3 is TGTGCCAGCACTCGACGGGCCGCGGACACTGAAGCTTTCTTT.

This clonotype has more than one count but fewer than ten. The chain links TRBV7-8 to TRBJ2-5; 8 bases match TRBD2. Germline CDR1 reads SGHVS; CDR2 reads FQNEAQ. The CDR3 length is 14 residues. The V and J ends lost 1 base and 4 bases, in that order; junction bases with no gene match: 2. The CDR3 DNA follows: TGTGCCAGCAGCTTAGACGGGACTAGAGAGACCCAGTACTTC. Translated, it gives CASSLDGTRETQYF.

This clonotype was observed a few times. The chain joins TRBV30 to TRBJ2-7, with TRBD2 as a possible D gene (5 bases). The CDR3 is 15 residues long. CDR1 and CDR2 (germline): GTSNPN, SVGIG (reference sequence). Trimming stripped 1 base from V and 3 bases from J, with 16 bases between. Written as DNA, the CDR3 is TGTGCCTGGAGTGACGGGGTTGGGAATTACTACGAGCAGTACTTC. This gives the protein CAWSDGVGNYYEQYF. Complete variable domain (other parts from reference TRBV30 and TRBJ2-7): SQTIHQWPATLVQPVGSPLSLECTVEGTSNPNLYWYRQAAGRGLQLLFYSVGIGQISSEVPQNLSASRPQDRQFILSSKKLLLSDSGFYLCAWSDGVGNYYEQYFGPGTRLTVT.

Ten or more counts support this clonotype. The chain joins TRBV11-2 to TRBJ2-2; a possible D gene is TRBD2 (6 bases). Germline CDR1 and CDR2: SGHAT and FQNNGV. Between the trimmed V and J ends, which lost 2 bases and 6 bases, there was a span of 13 bases. The CDR3 covers 15 residues. The chain's CDR3 is CASSLPSAAAGELFF. The CDR3 coding sequence is TGTGCCAGCAGCTTACCTAGCGCCGCCGCCGGGGAGCTGTTTTTT.

This clonotype was detected only once. A much more abundant neighbour one base away suggests this may be a read error. The chain carries TRBV6-2 or TRBV6-3 and TRBJ1-2, with 7 bases matching TRBD1. The CDR3 consists of 13 residues. CDR1 is MNHEY, CDR2 SVGEGT, per germline. With V trimmed by 5 bases and J by 7 bases, 7 bases remained unmatched. CDR3 nucleotide sequence: TGTGCCAGCAGTGTCCAGGGGGGATGTGGCTACACCTTC. Protein product: CASSVQGGCGYTF.

This clonotype was counted many times. As DNA, the CDR3 is TGTGCCAGCAGTACAGGGGTCGACACCGGGGAGCTGTTTTTT. Translating it yields CASSTGVDTGELFF. V gene TRBV28 combines with J gene TRBJ2-2; 7 bases align to TRBD1. This CDR3 has 14 residues. CDR1 is MDHEN and CDR2 is SYDVKM in the germline V gene. The J segment lost 3 bases and the V segment lost 5 bases, leaving 3 bases of the junction unmatched. Complete variable domain (other parts from reference TRBV28 and TRBJ2-2): DVKVTQSSRYLVKRTGEKVFLECVQDMDHENMFWYRQDPGLGLRLIYFSYDVKMKEKGDIPEGYSVSREKKERFSLILESASTNQTSMYLCASSTGVDTGELFFGEGSRLTVL.

This clonotype was seen more than once but under ten times. The rearrangement links TRBV28 to TRBJ1-2; 9 bases are shared with TRBD1. The CDR3 loop spans 16 amino acids. The trim removed 6 bases at V and 7 bases at J, leaving 15 bases unmatched. From germline, CDR1 is MDHEN and CDR2 SYDVKM. The CDR3 region is CASSPAGGQGMLGYTF. CDR3 DNA sequence: TGTGCCAGCAGCCCAGCTGGGGGACAGGGTATGCTTGGCTACACCTTC.

A note on this clonotype: Just one base apart from a much larger clone, this may be a read error. This sequence joins TRBV12-3 or TRBV12-4 and TRBJ1-1; a weak D match, TRBD1 (5 bases). V lost 3 bases and J 4 bases, leaving 12 bases between the germline ends. The CDR3 totals 14 residues. Here the CDR3 DNA reads TGTGCCAGCAGTTTTACCAGGGTTGTCACTGAAGCTTTCTTT. Translated: CASSFTRVVTEAFF.

In this sample, this clonotype turned up a few times. The V gene is TRBV10-2, the J gene TRBJ2-7; possible D gene TRBD2, 6 bases. Trimming took 6 bases from V and 0 from J, leaving 18 bases between them. Germline V gene sequence: CDR1 WSHSY, CDR2 SAAADI. The CDR3 covers 16 residues. Written as DNA, the CDR3 is TGCGCCAGCAGGGCAAACCGGGACTGGAGCTCCTACGAGCAGTACTTC. It translates to CASRANRDWSSYEQYF.

This clonotype was counted only a few times. A much larger clone differs by one base, so this may be a read error. DNA for the CDR3: TGTGCCATCGGGACAGCCCAAGAGACCCAGTACTTC. This gives the protein CAIGTAQETQYF. This chain uses TRBV10-3 with TRBJ2-5, with TRBD1 matching 7 bases. Germline CDR1 reads ENHRY; CDR2 reads SYGVKD. J lost 1 base, V lost 8 bases, and 1 base had no gene match. The length of the CDR3 is 12 residues.

The rearrangement uses TRBV2 and TRBJ1-4; 11 nucleotides line up with TRBD1. After removal of 5 bases from V and 7 bases from J, the junction contained 15 bases not matched to a gene. The CDR3 loop spans 18 amino acids. Germline V lookup: CDR1 SNHLY, CDR2 FYNNEI. The CDR3 here is CASSRRTGGGVASEKLFF. CDR3 in DNA: TGTGCCAGCAGTCGCCGGACAGGGGGCGGAGTGGCAAGTGAAAAACTGTTTTTT.

This clonotype turned up a few times. The rearrangement joins TRBV12-3 or TRBV12-4 to TRBJ1-3; TRBD1 matches 9 bases. The CDR3 runs 16 residues. V lost 5 bases and J lost 4; bases outside the gene matches: 9. CDR3 coding DNA: TGTGCCAGCAGTCCAACGGGACAGGGTTCGGGAAACACCATATATTTT. Translation: CASSPTGQGSGNTIYF.